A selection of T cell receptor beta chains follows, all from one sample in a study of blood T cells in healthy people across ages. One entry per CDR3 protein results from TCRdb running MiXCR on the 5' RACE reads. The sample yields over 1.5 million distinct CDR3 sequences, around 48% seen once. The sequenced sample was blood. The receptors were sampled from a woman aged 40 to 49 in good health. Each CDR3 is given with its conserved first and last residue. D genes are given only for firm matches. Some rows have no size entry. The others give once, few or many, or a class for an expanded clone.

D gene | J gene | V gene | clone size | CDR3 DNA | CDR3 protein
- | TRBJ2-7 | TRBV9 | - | TGTGCCAGCAGCGTGCGGGACGGGACAGAAGTCTACGAGCAGTACTTC | CASSVRDGTEVYEQYF
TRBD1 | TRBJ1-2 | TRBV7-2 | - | TGTGCCAGCAGCCCCTACAGGGGGCAGAACTATGGCTACACCTTC | CASSPYRGQNYGYTF
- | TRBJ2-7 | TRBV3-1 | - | TGTGCCAGCAGCCTTCAAGGCAGGGCCCACGAGCAGTACTTC | CASSLQGRAHEQYF
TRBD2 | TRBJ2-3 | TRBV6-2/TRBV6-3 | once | TGTGCCAGCAGTTACGGCCTAGCGGGGGACCTGAGCACAGATACGCAGTATTTT | CASSYGLAGDLSTDTQYF
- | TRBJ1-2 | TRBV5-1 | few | TGCGCCAGCAGCGCCTACCTTTCCGGGGGCTACACCTTC | CASSAYLSGGYTF
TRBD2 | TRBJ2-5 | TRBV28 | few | TGTGCCAGCACCTCCACTAGCGGGGGGGAAGAGACCCAGTACTTC | CASTSTSGGEETQYF
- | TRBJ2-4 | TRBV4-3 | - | TGCGCCAGCAGCCGCGCGCGGGACACAACATACAATGAGCAGTACTTC | CASSRARDTTYNEQYF
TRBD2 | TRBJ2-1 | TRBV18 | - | TGTGCCAGCTCACCGGAGCGGGGGTCGATTGATGAGCAGTTCTTC | CASSPERGSIDEQFF
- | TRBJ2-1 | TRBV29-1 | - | TGCAGCGTTGAAGATACTCTAATCACGTACAATGAGCAGTTCTTC | CSVEDTLITYNEQFF
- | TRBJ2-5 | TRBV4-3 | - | TGCGCCAGCAGGCGAGGGGGTTCCCAGTACTTC | CASRRGGSQYF
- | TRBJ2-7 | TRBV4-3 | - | TGCGCCAGCAGTCCGCGGCTGAGTTCCTACGAGCAGTACTTC | CASSPRLSSYEQYF
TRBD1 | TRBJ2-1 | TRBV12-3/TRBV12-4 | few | TGTGCCACCTCAACGGACAGGGTGGGGGCCTACAATGAGCAGTTCTTC | CATSTDRVGAYNEQFF
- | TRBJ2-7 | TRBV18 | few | TGTGCCAGCTCCCCGGAACGGGGTATCGAGCAGTACTTC | CASSPERGIEQYF
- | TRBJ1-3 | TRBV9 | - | TGTGCCAGCAGCGTAGTGGATGGAAACACCATATATTTT | CASSVVDGNTIYF
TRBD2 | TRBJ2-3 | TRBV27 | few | TGTGCCAGCAGTTTCGGGACTAGCTACGATACGCAGTATTTT | CASSFGTSYDTQYF
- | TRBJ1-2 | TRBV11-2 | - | TGTGCCAGCAGAATACAGGGAGTAGCTAACTATGGCTACACCTTC | CASRIQGVANYGYTF
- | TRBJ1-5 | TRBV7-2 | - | TGTGCCAGCAGCGTTGACAGTCGTAGCAATCAGCCCCAGCATTTT | CASSVDSRSNQPQHF
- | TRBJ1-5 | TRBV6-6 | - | TGTGCCATCCGGGACCCTGCTTTTCAGCCCCAGCATTTT | CAIRDPAFQPQHF
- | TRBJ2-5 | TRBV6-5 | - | TGTGCCAGCAGTTTCGGACCAAACCAAGAGGCCCAGTACTTC | CASSFGPNQEAQYF
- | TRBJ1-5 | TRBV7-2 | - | TGTGCCAGCAGCTTAGACTTTCGTAATCAGCCCCAGCATTTT | CASSLDFRNQPQHF
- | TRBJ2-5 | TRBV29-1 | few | TGCAGCGTTGGTTTTCACCAAGAGACCCAGTACTTC | CSVGFHQETQYF
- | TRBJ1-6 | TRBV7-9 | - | TGTGCCAGCAGCTTAGTTGCAGTTTATAATTCACCCCTCCACTTT | CASSLVAVYNSPLHF
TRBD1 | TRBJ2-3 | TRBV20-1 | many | TGCAGTGCTAGAGAACAGGGGCTCCGCACAGATACGCAGTATTTT | CSAREQGLRTDTQYF
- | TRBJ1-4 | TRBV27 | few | TGTGCCAGCAGTCGCTTACAGGGTCCTAATGAAAAACTGTTTTTT | CASSRLQGPNEKLFF
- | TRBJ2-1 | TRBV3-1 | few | TGTGCCAGCAGCCTTTTTGTTCTGGGGAGTTTCTACAATGAGCAGTTCTTC | CASSLFVLGSFYNEQFF
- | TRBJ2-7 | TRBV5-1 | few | TGCGCCAGCAGCTTGGAGCCAAGGGAATCCTACGAGCAGTACTTC | CASSLEPRESYEQYF
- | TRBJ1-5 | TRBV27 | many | TGTGCCAGCAGCTTAACAGGTTCAAATCAGCCCCAGCATTTT | CASSLTGSNQPQHF
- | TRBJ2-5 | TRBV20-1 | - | TGCAGTGCTAGAGGACGCAGCCAAGAGACCCAGTACTTC | CSARGRSQETQYF